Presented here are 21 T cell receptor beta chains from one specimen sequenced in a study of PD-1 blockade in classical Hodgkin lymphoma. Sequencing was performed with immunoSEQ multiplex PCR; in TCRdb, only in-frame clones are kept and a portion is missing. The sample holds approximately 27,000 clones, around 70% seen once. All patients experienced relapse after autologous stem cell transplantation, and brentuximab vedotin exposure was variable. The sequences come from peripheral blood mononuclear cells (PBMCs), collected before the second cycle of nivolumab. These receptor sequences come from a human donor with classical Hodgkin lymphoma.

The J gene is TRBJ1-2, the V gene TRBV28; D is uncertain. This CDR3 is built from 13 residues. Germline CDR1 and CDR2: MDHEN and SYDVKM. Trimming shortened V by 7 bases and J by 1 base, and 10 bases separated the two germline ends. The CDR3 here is CASTVTLNYGYTF. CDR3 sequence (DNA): TGTGCCAGCACAGTAACCCTTAACTATGGCTACACCTTC.

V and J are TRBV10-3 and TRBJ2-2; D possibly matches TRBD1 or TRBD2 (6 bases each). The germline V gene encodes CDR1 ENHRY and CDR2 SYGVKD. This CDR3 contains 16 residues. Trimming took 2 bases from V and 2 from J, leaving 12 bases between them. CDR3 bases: TGTGCCATCAGTGAGAACCCGGGGGCAAACACCGGGGAGCTGTTTTTT. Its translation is CAISENPGANTGELFF.

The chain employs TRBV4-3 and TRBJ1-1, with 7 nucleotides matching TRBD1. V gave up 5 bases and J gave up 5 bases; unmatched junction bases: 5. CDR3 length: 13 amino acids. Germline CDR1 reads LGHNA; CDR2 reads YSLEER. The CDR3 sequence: CASSEQGRTEAFF. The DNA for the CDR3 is TGCGCCAGCAGCGAACAGGGGAGGACTGAAGCTTTCTTT.

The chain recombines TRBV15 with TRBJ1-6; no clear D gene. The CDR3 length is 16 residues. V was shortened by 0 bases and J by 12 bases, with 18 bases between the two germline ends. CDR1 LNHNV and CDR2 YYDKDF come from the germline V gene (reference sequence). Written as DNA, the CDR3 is TGTGCCACCAGCAGAGATGAGGAGAGGGTCGGCCGACCCCTCCACTTT. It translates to CATSRDEERVGRPLHF.

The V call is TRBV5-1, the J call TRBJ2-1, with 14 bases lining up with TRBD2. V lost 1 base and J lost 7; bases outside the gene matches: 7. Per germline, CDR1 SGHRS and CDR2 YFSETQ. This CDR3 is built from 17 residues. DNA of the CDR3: TGCGCCAGCAGCTTGTCGACTAGCGGGGGGGCTTTGAATGAGCAGTTCTTC. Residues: CASSLSTSGGALNEQFF.

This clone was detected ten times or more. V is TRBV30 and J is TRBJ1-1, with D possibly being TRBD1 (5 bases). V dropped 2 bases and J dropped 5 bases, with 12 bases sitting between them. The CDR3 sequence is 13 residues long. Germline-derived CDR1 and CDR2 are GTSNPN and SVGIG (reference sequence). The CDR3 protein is CAWSLRGGTEAFF. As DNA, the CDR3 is TGTGCCTGGAGTCTAAGGGGCGGGACTGAAGCTTTCTTT.

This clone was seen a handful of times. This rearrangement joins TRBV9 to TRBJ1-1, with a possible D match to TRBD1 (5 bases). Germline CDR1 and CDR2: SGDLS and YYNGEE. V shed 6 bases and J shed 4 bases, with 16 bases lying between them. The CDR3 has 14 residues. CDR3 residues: CASNPVRGITEAFF. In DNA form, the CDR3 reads TGTGCCAGCAACCCCGTTAGGGGAATCACTGAAGCTTTCTTT. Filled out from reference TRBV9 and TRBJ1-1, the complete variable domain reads DSGVTQTPKHLITATGQRVTLRCSPRSGDLSVYWYQQSLDQGLQFLIQYYNGEERAKGNILERFSAQQFPDLHSELNLSSLELGDSALYFCASNPVRGITEAFFGQGTRLTVV.

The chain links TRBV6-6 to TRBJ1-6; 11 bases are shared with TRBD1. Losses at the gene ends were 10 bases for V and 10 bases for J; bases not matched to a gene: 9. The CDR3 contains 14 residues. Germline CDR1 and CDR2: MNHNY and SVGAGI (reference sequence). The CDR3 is CATSVGTGGSPLHF. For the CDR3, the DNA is TGTGCCACCTCGGTTGGGACAGGGGGATCACCCCTCCACTTT.

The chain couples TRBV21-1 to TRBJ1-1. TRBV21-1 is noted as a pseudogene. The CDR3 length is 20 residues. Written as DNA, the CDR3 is TGTGCCAGCAGCAAAGGGCGACGGACTCAGGACGTATCGATGAACACTGAAGCTTTCTTT. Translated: CASSKGRRTQDVSMNTEAFF.

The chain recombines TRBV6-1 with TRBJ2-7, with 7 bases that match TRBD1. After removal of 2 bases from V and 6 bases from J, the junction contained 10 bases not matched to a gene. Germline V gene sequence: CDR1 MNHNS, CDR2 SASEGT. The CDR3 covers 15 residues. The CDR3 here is CASSEIRAGGREQYV. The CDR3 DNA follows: TGTGCCAGCAGTGAAATTAGGGCAGGGGGACGCGAGCAGTACGTC.

CDR3 in amino acids: CASSLEGVFYGYTF. DNA for the CDR3: TGTGCCAGCAGTTTAGAGGGAGTCTTCTATGGCTACACCTTC. The chain links TRBV28 to TRBJ1-2; no clear D gene. This CDR3 is 14 amino acids long. Per germline, CDR1 MDHEN and CDR2 SYDVKM. With 2 bases removed from V and 4 bases from J, the gap between germline ends came to 11 bases.

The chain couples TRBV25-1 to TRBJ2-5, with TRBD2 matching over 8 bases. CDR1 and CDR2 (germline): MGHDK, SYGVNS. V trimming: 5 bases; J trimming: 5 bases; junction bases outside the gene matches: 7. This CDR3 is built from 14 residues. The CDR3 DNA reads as TGTGCCAGCAGTCGGGGGGGCCGCGGGGAGACCCAGTACTTC. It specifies CASSRGGRGETQYF.

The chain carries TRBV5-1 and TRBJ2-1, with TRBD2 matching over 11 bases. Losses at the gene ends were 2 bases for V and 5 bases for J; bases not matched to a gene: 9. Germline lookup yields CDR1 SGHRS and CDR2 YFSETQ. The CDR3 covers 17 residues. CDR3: CASSFGLSGRADNEQFF. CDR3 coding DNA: TGCGCCAGCAGCTTCGGTCTTAGCGGGAGGGCAGACAATGAGCAGTTCTTC.

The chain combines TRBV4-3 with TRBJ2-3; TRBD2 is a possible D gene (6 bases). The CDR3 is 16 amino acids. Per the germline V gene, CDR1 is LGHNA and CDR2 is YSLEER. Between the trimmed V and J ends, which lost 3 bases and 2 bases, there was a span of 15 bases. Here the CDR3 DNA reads TGCGCCAGCAGCCAGGGGAGGCGGGACGACACAGATACGCAGTATTTT. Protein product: CASSQGRRDDTDTQYF.

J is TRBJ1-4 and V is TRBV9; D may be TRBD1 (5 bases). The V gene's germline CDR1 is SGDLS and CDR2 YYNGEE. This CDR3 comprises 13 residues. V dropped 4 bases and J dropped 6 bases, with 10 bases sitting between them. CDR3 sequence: CASSPRADEKLFF. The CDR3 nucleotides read TGTGCCAGCAGCCCCAGGGCGGATGAAAAACTGTTTTTT.

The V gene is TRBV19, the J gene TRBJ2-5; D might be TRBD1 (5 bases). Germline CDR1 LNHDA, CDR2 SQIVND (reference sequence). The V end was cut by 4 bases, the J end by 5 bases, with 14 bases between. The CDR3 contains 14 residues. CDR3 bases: TGTGCCAGTAGTACCCAGGGTTCGGCCGAGACCCAGTACTTC. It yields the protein CASSTQGSAETQYF.

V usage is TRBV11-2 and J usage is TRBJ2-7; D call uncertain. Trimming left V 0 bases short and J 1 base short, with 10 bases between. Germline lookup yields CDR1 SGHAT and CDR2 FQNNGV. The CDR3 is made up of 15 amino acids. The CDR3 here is CASSLDRFRSYEQYF. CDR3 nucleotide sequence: TGTGCCAGCAGCTTAGATAGGTTTAGATCCTACGAGCAGTACTTC.

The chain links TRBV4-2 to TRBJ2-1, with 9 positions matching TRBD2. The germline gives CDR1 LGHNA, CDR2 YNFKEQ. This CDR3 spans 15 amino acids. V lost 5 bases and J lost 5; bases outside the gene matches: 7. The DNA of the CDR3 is TGTGCCAGCAGCTTAATAGCGGGAGATCACAATGAGCAGTTCTTC. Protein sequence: CASSLIAGDHNEQFF.

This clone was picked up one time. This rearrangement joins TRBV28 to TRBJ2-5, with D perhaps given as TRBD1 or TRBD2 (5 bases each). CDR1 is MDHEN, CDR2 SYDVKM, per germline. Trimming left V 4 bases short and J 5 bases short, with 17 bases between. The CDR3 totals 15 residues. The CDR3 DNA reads TGTGCCAGCAGTTCGGCGGTTCGGTGGGGGGAGACCCAGTACTTC. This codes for CASSSAVRWGETQYF.

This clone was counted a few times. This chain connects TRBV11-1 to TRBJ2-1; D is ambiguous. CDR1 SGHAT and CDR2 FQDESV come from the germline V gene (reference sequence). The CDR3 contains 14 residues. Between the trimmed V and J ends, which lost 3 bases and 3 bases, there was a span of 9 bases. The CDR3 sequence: CASSFPPGYNEQFF. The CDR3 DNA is TGTGCCAGCAGCTTTCCCCCTGGCTACAATGAGCAGTTCTTC.

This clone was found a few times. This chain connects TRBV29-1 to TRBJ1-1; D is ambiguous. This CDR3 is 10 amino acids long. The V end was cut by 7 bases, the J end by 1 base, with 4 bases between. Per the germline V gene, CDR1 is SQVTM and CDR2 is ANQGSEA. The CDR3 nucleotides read TGCAGCGCCAAGAACACTGAAGCTTTCTTT. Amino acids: CSAKNTEAFF.